This T cell receptor beta chain is from a study of post-analysis software for immune sequencing data. Study-level findings and limits: Five TRBV segments were significantly more frequent in patients than in controls. TRBV5-6, TRBV5-1 and TRBV20-1 were among these segments. Those samples that were prepared in the same batch co-clustered strongly by F measure.

The V end lost 3 bases, the J end lost 1 base, and 7 bases lay between the germline ends. The CDR3 loop spans 13 amino acids. Germline V gives CDR1 SGHRS, CDR2 YFSETQ. Tagging with unique molecular identifiers was a feature of the TCR beta cDNA libraries. Each batch of 1 to 10 million T cells produced around 460,000 cDNA molecules. One entry per CDR3 protein results from TCRdb running MiXCR on the PCR reads. The data contain around 200,000 distinct CDR3 sequences, approximately 28% of them singletons. Details on this clonotype: What it binds is unknown.

The sequence was collected from a girl under 18 with multiple sclerosis. What was sequenced was blood. This rearrangement joins TRBV5-1 to TRBJ1-1; D gene uncertain. The CDR3 is CASSSKGNTEAFF. The DNA of the CDR3 is TGCGCCAGCAGCTCTAAAGGGAACACTGAAGCTTTCTTT.